The 2 T cell receptor beta chains in this list originate from one sample, sequenced in a study of blood T cell repertoires in COVID-19. The repertoire was sequenced with immunoSEQ multiplex PCR; TCRdb's copy has only in-frame clones and lacks some. In the table there are more than 200,000 clones, around 87% of which are singletons. What was sequenced was PBMCs or T cells enriched from blood (not recorded which). Receptors originate from a woman younger than 45 with acute COVID-19.

V gene TRBV19 combines with J gene TRBJ2-3; tentative D call: TRBD1 (5 bases). Trimming removed 6 bases from V and 2 bases from J, with 18 bases in between. CDR3 length equals 16 residues. Looked up from germline, CDR1 is LNHDA and CDR2 is SQIVND (reference sequence). The CDR3, as DNA: TGTGCCAGTAGCCTACTGGGGCTGGCACACACAGATACGCAGTATTTT. It encodes CASSLLGLAHTDTQYF.

The gene calls are TRBV5-1 and TRBJ2-6; TRBD1 might be the D (5 bases). The CDR3 totals 16 residues. The germline V gene encodes CDR1 SGHRS and CDR2 YFSETQ. The germline V and J ends were trimmed by 2 bases and 1 base, with 10 bases remaining between them. Here the CDR3 reads CASSFDSWSGANVLTF. CDR3 nucleotide sequence: TGCGCCAGCAGCTTTGACAGCTGGTCTGGGGCCAACGTCCTGACTTTC. Variable domain in full (rest from reference TRBV5-1 and TRBJ2-6): KAGVTQTPRYLIKTRGQQVTLSCSPISGHRSVSWYQQTPGQGLQFLFEYFSETQRNKGNFPGRFSGRQFSNSRSEMNVSTLELGDSALYLCASSFDSWSGANVLTFGAGSRLTVL.